This T cell receptor beta chain was captured by sequencing in a study of technical replicates of blood from a handful of donors. The V gene's germline CDR1 is SGHDT and CDR2 YYEEEE. With V trimmed by 4 bases and J by 4 bases, 2 bases remained unmatched. The CDR3 length is 13 residues. Libraries were prepared by immunoSEQ multiplex PCR; TCRdb keeps only in-frame clonotypes and omits some of them. The table lists 40,000 to 65,000 clones, about 86% of them singletons, with 5.6% in the top ten. Sequencing input: PBMCs. This receptor was identified in a human donor in good health. Some clones in this sample may be carry-over from other donors' samples. The V and J genes are TRBV5-6 and TRBJ2-7; 10 nucleotides agree with TRBD2. CDR3 sequence (DNA): TGTGCCAGCAGCAGCGGGAGGGGTTACGAGCAGTACTTC. Protein sequence: CASSSGRGYEQYF.